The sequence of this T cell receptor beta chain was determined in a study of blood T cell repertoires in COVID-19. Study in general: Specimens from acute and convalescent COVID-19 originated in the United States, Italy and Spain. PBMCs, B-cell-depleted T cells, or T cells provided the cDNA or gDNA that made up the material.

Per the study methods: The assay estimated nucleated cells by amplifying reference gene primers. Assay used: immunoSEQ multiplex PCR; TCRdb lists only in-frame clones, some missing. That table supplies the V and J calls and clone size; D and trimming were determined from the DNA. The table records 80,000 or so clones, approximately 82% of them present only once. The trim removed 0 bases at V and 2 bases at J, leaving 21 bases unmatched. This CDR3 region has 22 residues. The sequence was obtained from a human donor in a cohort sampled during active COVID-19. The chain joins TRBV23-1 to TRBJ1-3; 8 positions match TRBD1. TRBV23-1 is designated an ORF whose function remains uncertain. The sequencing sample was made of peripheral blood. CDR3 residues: CASSQSDGVRDRWGWAGNTIYF. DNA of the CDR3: TGCGCCAGCAGTCAATCAGACGGGGTGCGGGACAGGTGGGGATGGGCTGGAAACACCATATATTTT.